This record looks at one T cell receptor beta chain sequence and its context. Antigen specificity is unknown. The PCR was carried out with 60 Vbeta primers and 13 Jbeta primers. Assay: immunoSEQ multiplex PCR; the TCRdb copy retains only in-frame clones and omits some. The table counts under 150,000 clones; roughly 2% lies in the top ten. These data originate in a study of cytomegalovirus exposure and HLA in healthy donors. The study's findings and limits: Presence/absence analyses took donor sequencing depth as roughly uniform. HLA restriction was apparent for most CMV-associated TCR beta chains in a later analysis.

V gave up 6 bases and J gave up 6 bases, with 8 bases separating them. Germline values: CDR1 MNHEY, CDR2 SVGAGI. CDR3 size: 12 residues. J is TRBJ2-2 and V is TRBV6-5; no firm D call. Sequenced material: PBMCs. The sequence was obtained from a woman aged 60-75 years in good health and CMV-seronegative. The CDR3 is CASRRVAGELFF. Written as DNA, the CDR3 is TGTGCCAGCAGAAGAGTCGCCGGGGAGCTGTTTTTT.